There are many counts of the clone carrying this TCR beta chain. No antigen is known for it. Time point indicated: healthy volunteer bleed at 2 weeks. It was unfractionated whole blood from which total RNA was extracted. The V gene's germline CDR1 is MRHNA and CDR2 SNTAGT. V gave up 4 bases and J gave up 2 bases; unmatched junction bases: 13. The CDR3 has 17 residues. These data are taken from a study of human T cells and chemical hapten exposure. The wider study: Yields of TCR per sample differed, chiefly owing to small differences in pooled library volume. Study-level points and caveats: Counts of TCRs above 1 in 1000 frequency stayed unchanged with DPC sensitization.

Authors' processing steps: Counting gave a median of around 90,000 TCRs per sample, with values ranging from about 20,000 to 750,000. Via MiXCR, TCRdb re-called the RACE reads, giving one row per CDR3 protein. The V and J calls here are based on TCRdb, not the publication. The sample yields 25,000 to 35,000 distinct CDR3 sequences, 7.4% seen once. The chain joins TRBV6-4 to TRBJ1-1; 7 nucleotides line up with TRBD1. This TCR was sampled from a human donor in good health. Some clones in this sample may be carry-over from other donors' samples. Sequencing was performed on whole blood. The CDR3 DNA sequence: TGTGCCAGCAGTGGTTTTGGGACAGAGTTTAGCAACACTGAAGCTTTCTTT. It codes for CASSGFGTEFSNTEAFF.